The entry that follows covers one T cell receptor (beta chain) sequence. The CDR3 consists of 19 residues. The V segment lost 2 bases and the J segment 5 bases; nucleotides outside the gene matches: 17. Germline loops: CDR1 KGHSH, CDR2 LQKENI. This specimen comes from a study of cytomegalovirus exposure and HLA in healthy donors. Study-wide context: A subsequent analysis stated that the 100 to 150 validation repertoires were run on the same platform as the roughly 710 first-cohort repertoires.

Using immunoSEQ multiplex PCR, the repertoire was profiled, and TCRdb retains in-frame clones only, with some absent. The sample consists of about 150,000 clones, 80% to 95% of them appearing once. The receptor's source is a man between 18 and 29 years old in good health and CMV-seronegative. What was sequenced was PBMCs. The chain is built from TRBV18 and TRBJ2-1; 8 bases line up with TRBD1. CDR3 region: CASSPSSGGTGLLNNEQFF. CDR3 sequence (DNA): TGTGCCAGCTCACCATCCTCGGGCGGGACAGGACTATTAAACAATGAGCAGTTCTTC.